This paragraph reports one T cell receptor (beta chain). Its antigen target is currently unknown. No much larger clone is present one base from it, and per-base qualities are unavailable. The 39 donors, aged about 6 to 100 years, were systemically healthy Caucasian individuals from Russia. Each donor gave ten milliliters of peripheral blood, collected into EDTA-treated Vacutainer tubes. Ficoll-Paque density-gradient centrifugation was used to isolate PBMCs, with at least 7 million per sample. Total RNA, at least 6 micrograms per sample, was extracted from PBMCs with Trizol reagent. For every donor, flow cytometry on a PBMC aliquot measured the percentage of naive CD45RAhigh/CD27high T cells. This sample is drawn from a study of blood T cells in healthy people across ages (dated by TCRdb to 2015 to 2017). Looking at the study overall: In model experiments, template switching captured roughly one uniquely barcoded TCR beta cDNA molecule for every two T cells. The study measured age-related changes in TCR beta repertoire diversity using deep sequencing normalized with unique cDNA molecular identifiers. Four age groups were formed from the donors: young (average approximately 17 years), middle-aged (approximately 42), aged (62) and long-lived (about 75). To avoid experimental bias, donors of different ages were randomly spread across the sequencing lanes. Using the same blood draw, the study looked at two additional independent replicas of 1 million unique cDNA reads for two donors, one aged 18 to 29 and the other aged 80 or older.

The library was prepared using 5' RACE. Instrument used: Illumina HiSeq 2500. A second PCR of roughly 6 to 11 cycles was run with a J-beta primer mix and a sample-barcoded 5' primer. Each TCR beta cDNA molecule received a unique molecular identifier from a template-switch 5' adaptor carrying 12 random nucleotides. Each sample yielded at least 2.5 million CDR3-containing paired-end reads. The Mint cDNA synthesis kit, primed by a TRBC-specific oligonucleotide, was used to synthesize first-strand cDNA from all RNA. All cDNA was treated with uracil-DNA glycosylase and then went through a first 18-cycle PCR with the universal primers M1SS and BC2_uni_R. Regarding the original processing steps: For normalization, 1 million high-quality reads, each with a distinct molecular identifier, were randomly selected from each sample. Reads sharing molecular identifiers were discarded rather than binned into consensus sequences. CDR3 identification, clonotype clustering and error correction used MiTCR with a Q25 quality threshold and the strictest error-elimination algorithm. A nonparametric unseen species model with Euler transformation was used to estimate a lower bound on total TCR beta diversity. Clones were called with MiXCR by TCRdb after fastp trimmed the public reads at Q25, and only in-frame beta chains were retained. Rows are unified per CDR3 protein, each entry keeping the most common DNA and genes. TCRdb, not the original authors, processed these V and J calls. This sample lists roughly 800,000 distinct CDR3 sequences; roughly 50% were detected once. The ten largest account for under 50% of the sample.

Overall study results and their limits: The long-lived group showed more naive CD4+ T cells, fewer expanded clones and increased TCR diversity than the aged group, suggesting age selection. Estimates of total diversity based on one million sequenced T cells were considered lower bounds and underestimates. Bulk unsorted PBMC profiling prevented conclusive comparison of naive and antigen-experienced compartments. As age increased, observed TCR beta diversity per million T cells dropped in a roughly linear way, and a significant reduction was already evident by age roughly 40. There was a strong correlation between observed TCR beta diversity and the percentage of naive T cells measured by flow cytometry. The CMV infection status of donors was not known, potentially confounding age-related changes in expanded clonotypes.

The CDR1 and CDR2 encoded by the germline V gene are SGHDT and YYEEEE. V loses 0 bases at its end and J loses 7 bases; junction bases beyond the gene matches: 11. Measured from the cysteine to the phenylalanine, the CDR3 is 17 residues long. The CDR3 DNA has 51 bases and is translated from base 1. The sequenced sample was blood. The sequence came from an elderly man in good health. The sequence is built from TRBV5-6 and TRBJ2-1; 9 central bases correspond to TRBD2. The CDR3 region has the sequence CASSLVTSGLTGNEQFF. The DNA sequence is given as TGTGCCAGCAGCTTGGTAACTAGCGGGTTAACCGGGAATGAGCAGTTCTTC.